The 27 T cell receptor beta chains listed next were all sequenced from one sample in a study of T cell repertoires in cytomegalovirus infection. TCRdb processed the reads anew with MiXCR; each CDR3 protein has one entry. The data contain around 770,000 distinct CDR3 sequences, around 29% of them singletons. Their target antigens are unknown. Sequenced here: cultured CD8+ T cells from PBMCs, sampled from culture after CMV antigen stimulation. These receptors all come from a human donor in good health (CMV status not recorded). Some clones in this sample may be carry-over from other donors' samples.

CDR3 nucleotides: TGCGCCAGCGGAGAGACGGGGGGGGCGGATCAAGACCCTTATAGCAATCAGCCCCAGCATTTT. Amino acid sequence: CASGETGGADQDPYSNQPQHF. The rearrangement uses TRBV10-2 and TRBJ1-5; D may be TRBD1 (6 bases). The CDR3 contains 21 residues. Germline assignment: CDR1 WSHSY and CDR2 SAAADI. Trimming shortened V by 8 bases and J by 0 bases, and 32 bases separated the two germline ends.

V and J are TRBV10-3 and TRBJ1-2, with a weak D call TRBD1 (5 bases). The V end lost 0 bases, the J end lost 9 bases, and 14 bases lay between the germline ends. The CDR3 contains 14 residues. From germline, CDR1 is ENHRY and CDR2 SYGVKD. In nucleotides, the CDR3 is TGTGCCATCAGTGAGTCGAGAGACAGCCTGAGCTACACCTTC. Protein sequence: CAISESRDSLSYTF.

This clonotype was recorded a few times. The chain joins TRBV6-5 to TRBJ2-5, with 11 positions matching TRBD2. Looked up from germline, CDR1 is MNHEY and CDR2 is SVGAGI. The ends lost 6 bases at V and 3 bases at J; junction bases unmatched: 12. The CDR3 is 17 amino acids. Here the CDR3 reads CASSQLAGALPEETQYF. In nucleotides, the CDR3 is TGTGCCAGCAGCCAACTAGCGGGGGCCTTACCTGAAGAGACCCAGTACTTC.

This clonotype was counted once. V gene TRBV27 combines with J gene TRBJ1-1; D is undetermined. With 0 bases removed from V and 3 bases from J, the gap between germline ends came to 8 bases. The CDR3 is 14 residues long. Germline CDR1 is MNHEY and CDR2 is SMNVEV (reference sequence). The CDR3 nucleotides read TGTGCCAGCAGTTTATCGTACCGGTACACTGAAGCTTTCTTT. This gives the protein CASSLSYRYTEAFF.

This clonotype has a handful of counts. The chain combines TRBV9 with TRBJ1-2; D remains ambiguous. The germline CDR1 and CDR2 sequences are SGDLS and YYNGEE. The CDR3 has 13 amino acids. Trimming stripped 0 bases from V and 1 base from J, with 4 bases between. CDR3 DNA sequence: TGTGCCAGCAGCGTAGCCGGTAACTATGGCTACACCTTC. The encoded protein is CASSVAGNYGYTF.

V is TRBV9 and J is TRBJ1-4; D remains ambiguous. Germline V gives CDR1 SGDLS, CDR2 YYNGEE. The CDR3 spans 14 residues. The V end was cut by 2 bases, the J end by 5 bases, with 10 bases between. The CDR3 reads CASSVQGLNEKLFF. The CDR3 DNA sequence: TGTGCCAGCAGCGTTCAAGGGTTGAATGAAAAACTGTTTTTT.

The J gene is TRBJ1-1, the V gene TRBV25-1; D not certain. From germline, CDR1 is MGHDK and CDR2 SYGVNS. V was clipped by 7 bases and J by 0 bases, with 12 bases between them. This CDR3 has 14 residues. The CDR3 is CASTPHRMNTEAFF. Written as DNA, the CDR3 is TGTGCCAGCACTCCCCACAGAATGAACACTGAAGCTTTCTTT. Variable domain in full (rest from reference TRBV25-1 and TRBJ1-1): EADIYQTPRYLVIGTGKKITLECSQTMGHDKMYWYQQDPGMELHLIHYSYGVNSTEKGDLSSESTVSRIRTEHFPLTLESARPSHTSQYLCASTPHRMNTEAFFGQGTRLTVV.

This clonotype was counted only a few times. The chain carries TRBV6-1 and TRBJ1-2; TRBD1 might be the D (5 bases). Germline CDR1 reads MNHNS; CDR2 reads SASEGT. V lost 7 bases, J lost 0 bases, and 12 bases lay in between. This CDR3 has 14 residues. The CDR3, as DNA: TGTGCCAGCATAGACAGAATCGCTAACTATGGCTACACCTTC. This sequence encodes CASIDRIANYGYTF.

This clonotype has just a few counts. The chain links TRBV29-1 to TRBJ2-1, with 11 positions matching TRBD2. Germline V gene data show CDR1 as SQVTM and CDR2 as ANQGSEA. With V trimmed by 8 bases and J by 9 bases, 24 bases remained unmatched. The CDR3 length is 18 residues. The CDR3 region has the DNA TGCAGCTGGGGGGTTTATAGCGGGGGGGCCTCTGTGAAGGTTGAGCAGTTCTTC. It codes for CSWGVYSGGASVKVEQFF.

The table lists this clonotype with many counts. CDR3 DNA: TGTGCCAGCAGTTTTCAGACAGGGGACACGGCAAAATCGAACACCGGGGAGCTGTTTTTT. Translation gives CASSFQTGDTAKSNTGELFF. The rearrangement uses TRBV12-3 or TRBV12-4 and TRBJ2-2, with 8 bases aligning to TRBD1. V lost 3 bases to trimming and J lost 0 bases; unmatched junction nucleotides: 15. There are 20 residues in the CDR3.

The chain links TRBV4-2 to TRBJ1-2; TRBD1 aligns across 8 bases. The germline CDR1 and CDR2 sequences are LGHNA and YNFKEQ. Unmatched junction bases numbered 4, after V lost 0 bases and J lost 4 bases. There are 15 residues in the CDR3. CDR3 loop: CASSQDRGQIYGYTF. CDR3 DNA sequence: TGTGCCAGCAGCCAAGACAGGGGGCAAATCTATGGCTACACCTTC.

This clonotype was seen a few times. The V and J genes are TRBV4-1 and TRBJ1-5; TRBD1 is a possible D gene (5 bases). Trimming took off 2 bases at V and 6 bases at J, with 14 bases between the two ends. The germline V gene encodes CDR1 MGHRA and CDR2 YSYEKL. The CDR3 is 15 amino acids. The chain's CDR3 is CASSQLPGGGQPQHF. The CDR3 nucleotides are TGCGCCAGCAGCCAACTTCCCGGCGGGGGTCAGCCCCAGCATTTT.

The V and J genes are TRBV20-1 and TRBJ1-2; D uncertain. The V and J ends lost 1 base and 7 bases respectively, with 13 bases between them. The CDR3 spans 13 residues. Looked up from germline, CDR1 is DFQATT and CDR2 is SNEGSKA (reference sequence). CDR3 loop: CSARAVRWPGYTF. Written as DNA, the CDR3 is TGCAGTGCTAGAGCGGTAAGGTGGCCTGGCTACACCTTC.

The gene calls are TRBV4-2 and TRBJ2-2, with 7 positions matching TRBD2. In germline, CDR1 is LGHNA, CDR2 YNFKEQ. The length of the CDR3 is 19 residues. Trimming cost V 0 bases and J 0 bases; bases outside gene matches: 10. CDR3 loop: CASSQEDFVAGANTGELFF. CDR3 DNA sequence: TGTGCCAGCAGCCAAGAAGATTTCGTCGCGGGGGCGAACACCGGGGAGCTGTTTTTT.

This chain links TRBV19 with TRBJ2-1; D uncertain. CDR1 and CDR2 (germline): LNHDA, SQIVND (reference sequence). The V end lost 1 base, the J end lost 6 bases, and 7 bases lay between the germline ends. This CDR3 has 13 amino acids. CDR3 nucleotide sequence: TGTGCCAGTAGTATAGCTGGATCCAATGAGCAGTTCTTC. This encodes CASSIAGSNEQFF.

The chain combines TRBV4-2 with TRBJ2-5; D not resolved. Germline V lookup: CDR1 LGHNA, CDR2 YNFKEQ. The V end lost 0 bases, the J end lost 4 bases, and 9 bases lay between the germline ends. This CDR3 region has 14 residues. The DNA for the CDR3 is TGTGCCAGCAGCCAAGATCAAAGTGGAGAGACCCAGTACTTC. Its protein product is CASSQDQSGETQYF.

The CDR3 DNA reads TGTGCCACCTTAGGGGGACTCTTGAATGAGCAGTTCTTC. It yields the protein CATLGGLLNEQFF. The rearrangement uses TRBV6-1 and TRBJ2-1; the D call may be TRBD1 or TRBD2 (6 bases each). V was trimmed by 10 bases and J by 7 bases, leaving 17 bases between them. CDR1 MNHNS and CDR2 SASEGT come from the germline V gene. CDR3 size: 13 residues.

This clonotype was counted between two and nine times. CDR3 protein: CASSTADEQYF. The CDR3, as DNA: TGCGCCAGCAGCACCGCGGACGAGCAGTACTTC. This chain uses TRBV4-1 with TRBJ2-7; D not certain. The length of the CDR3 is 11 residues. Trimming removed 5 bases at V and 5 bases at J, with 7 bases between. CDR1 and CDR2 (germline): MGHRA, YSYEKL.

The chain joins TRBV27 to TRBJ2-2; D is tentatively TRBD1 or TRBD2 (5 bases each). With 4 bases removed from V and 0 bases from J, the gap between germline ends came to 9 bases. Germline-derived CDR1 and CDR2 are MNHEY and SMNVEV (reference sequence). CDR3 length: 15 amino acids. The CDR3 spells CASSWGIANTGELFF. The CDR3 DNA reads TGTGCCAGCAGTTGGGGGATCGCGAACACCGGGGAGCTGTTTTTT.

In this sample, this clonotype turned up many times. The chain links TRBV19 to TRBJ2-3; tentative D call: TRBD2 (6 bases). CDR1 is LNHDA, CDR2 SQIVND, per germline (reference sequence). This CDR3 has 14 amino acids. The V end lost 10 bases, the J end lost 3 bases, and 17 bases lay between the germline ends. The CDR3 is CATCDRGRTDTQYF. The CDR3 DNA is TGTGCCACGTGCGACAGAGGGAGGACAGATACGCAGTATTTT. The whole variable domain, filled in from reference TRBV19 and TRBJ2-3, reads DGGITQSPKYLFRKEGQNVTLSCEQNLNHDAMYWYRQDPGQGLRLIYYSQIVNDFQKGDIAEGYSVSREKKESFPLTVTSAQKNPTAFYLCATCDRGRTDTQYFGPGTRLTVL.

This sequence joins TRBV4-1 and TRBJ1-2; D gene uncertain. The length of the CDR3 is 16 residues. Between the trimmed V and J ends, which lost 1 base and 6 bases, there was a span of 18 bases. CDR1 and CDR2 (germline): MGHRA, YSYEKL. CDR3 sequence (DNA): TGCGCCAGCAGCCAAGGCCCCACAGATCTAAGGAATGGCTACACCTTC. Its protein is CASSQGPTDLRNGYTF.

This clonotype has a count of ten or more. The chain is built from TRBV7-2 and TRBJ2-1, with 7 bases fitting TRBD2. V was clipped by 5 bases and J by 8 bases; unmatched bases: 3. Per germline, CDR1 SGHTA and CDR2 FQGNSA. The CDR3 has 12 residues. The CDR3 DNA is TGTGCCAGCAGCCGGGGGGTAGATGAGCAGTTCTTC. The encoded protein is CASSRGVDEQFF.

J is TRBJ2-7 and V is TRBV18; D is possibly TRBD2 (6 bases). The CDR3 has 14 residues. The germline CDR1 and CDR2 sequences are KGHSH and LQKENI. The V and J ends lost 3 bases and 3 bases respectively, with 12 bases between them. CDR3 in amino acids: CASSPAGRIYEQYV. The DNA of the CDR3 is TGTGCCAGCTCACCGGCGGGACGGATCTACGAGCAGTACGTC.

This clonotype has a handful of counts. CDR3 sequence (DNA): TGTGCCAGCAGTCAGAACAAAAGGGACGAGCAGTACGTC. Protein: CASSQNKRDEQYV. This rearrangement joins TRBV27 to TRBJ2-7; D not certain. Between the trimmed V and J ends, which lost 5 bases and 5 bases, there was a span of 13 bases. The CDR3 length is 13 residues. From germline, CDR1 is MNHEY and CDR2 SMNVEV (reference sequence).

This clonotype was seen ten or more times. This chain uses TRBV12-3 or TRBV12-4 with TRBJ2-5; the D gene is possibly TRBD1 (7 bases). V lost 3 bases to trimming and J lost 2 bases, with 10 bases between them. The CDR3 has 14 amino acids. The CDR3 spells CASSFQGGQETQYF. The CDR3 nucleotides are TGTGCCAGCAGTTTCCAGGGGGGACAAGAGACCCAGTACTTC.

As DNA, the CDR3 is TGTGCCAGCAGTTACTTCAGCTTGAACACCGGGGAGCTGTTTTTT. It codes for CASSYFSLNTGELFF. V and J are TRBV6-5 and TRBJ2-2; the D is unclear. The V end was cut by 1 base, the J end by 1 base, with 7 bases between. CDR3 length equals 15 residues. The germline gives CDR1 MNHEY, CDR2 SVGAGI.

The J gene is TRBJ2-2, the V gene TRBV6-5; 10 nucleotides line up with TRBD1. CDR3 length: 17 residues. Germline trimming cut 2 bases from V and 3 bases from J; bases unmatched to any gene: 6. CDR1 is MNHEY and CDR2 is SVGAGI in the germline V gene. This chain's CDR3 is CASSYPSTGGDTGELFF. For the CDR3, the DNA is TGTGCCAGCAGTTACCCCTCGACAGGGGGCGACACCGGGGAGCTGTTTTTT.